Here is one T cell receptor beta chain with its context. The antigen remains unidentified. The data are from a study of graft-versus-host responses after intestinal transplantation. Notes on the study in general: Early post-transplant declines in HvG were associated with peak levels of circulating GvH clones. In recipient marrow, GvH clones were found, and some appeared first in ileum or blood. Some patients had graft-donor T cell macrochimerism. In their allografts, the ratios of graft-versus-host to host-versus-graft T cell clones were high.

Germline CDR1 is MNHEY and CDR2 is SVGAGI. Trimming pared 8 bases from V and 2 bases from J, leaving 15 bases between. The length of the CDR3 is 14 residues. Repertoires were generated with immunoSEQ multiplex PCR, while TCRdb's copy carries only in-frame clones and drops some. Of approximately 90,000 clones listed, about 85% are singletons. The rearrangement uses TRBV6-5 and TRBJ1-2; D is ambiguous. The origin of this receptor is a human donor who was the organ donor for an intestinal transplant. This specimen was unstimulated CD4+ T cells sorted from spleen or lymph node cells, taken before transplant. The CDR3 reads CASSPRGDNYGYTF. As DNA, the CDR3 is TGTGCCAGCTCTCCACGGGGAGACAACTATGGCTACACCTTC.